This TCR beta chain was observed in a study of monozygotic twins with cystic fibrosis. This clone was seen a handful of times. No antigen is known for it. Study findings and constraints: Clonality was generally low (median roughly 0.01), higher in the most severe patients. In this small cohort, shared CDR3 numbers showed no association with age, concordance or disease severity. Monozygotic CF twin pairs shared significantly more nucleotide-identical clonotypes than unrelated CF individuals did.

This CDR3 is built from 15 residues. CDR1 and CDR2 (germline): SEHNR, FQNEAQ (reference sequence). Trimming stripped 6 bases from V and 0 bases from J, with 14 bases between. Method: immunoSEQ multiplex PCR; TCRdb's copy keeps in-frame clones and lacks some. The data contain some 30,000 clones, roughly 90% of them seen just once; the ten biggest clones take up about 0.89%. This receptor was obtained from a girl aged 2-9 years with cystic fibrosis. The sample was blood. This chain connects TRBV7-9 to TRBJ1-1; D is possibly TRBD1 (5 bases). The CDR3 here is CASRNTGSMNTEAFF. The CDR3 DNA sequence: TGTGCCAGCAGGAACACAGGATCCATGAACACTGAAGCTTTCTTT.